The sequence of this T cell receptor beta chain was determined in a study of monozygotic twins with inflammatory bowel disease. Concerning this clonotype: The target antigen is unknown.

Regarding the study as a whole: Twins with IBD were found to have lower TCRbeta diversity (inverse Simpson) than healthy co-twins.

From whole blood, total RNA was isolated without any sorting of T cells. Eight separate reactions per sample served to make cDNA. Template-switch reactions added UMIs with a 6-nucleotide sample barcode. TCRdb re-called the 5' RACE reads and gives one entry per CDR3 protein, without DNA. This specimen shows about 380,000 distinct CDR3 sequences; the ten leading clones hold just over 2.5%. CDR1 and CDR2 from the germline V gene are MNHEY and SVGEGT. This CDR3 has 17 residues. The genes are TRBV6-2 or TRBV6-3 and TRBJ2-5; lacking DNA, the TRBD2 call made by TCRdb goes unchecked. Material for sequencing was blood. This receptor was obtained from a human donor with ulcerative colitis or Crohn's disease, or a healthy co-twin of an affected twin (not recorded which). The CDR3 reads CASSYSTSGGLQETQYF.